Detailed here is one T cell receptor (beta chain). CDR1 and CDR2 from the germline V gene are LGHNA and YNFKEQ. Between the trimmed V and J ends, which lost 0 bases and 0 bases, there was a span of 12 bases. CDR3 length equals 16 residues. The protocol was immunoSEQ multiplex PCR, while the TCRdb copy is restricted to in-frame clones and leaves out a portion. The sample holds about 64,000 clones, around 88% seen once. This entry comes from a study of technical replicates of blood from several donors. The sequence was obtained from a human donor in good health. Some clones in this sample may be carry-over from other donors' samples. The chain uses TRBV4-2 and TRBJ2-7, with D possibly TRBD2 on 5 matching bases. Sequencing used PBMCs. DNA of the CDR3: TGTGCCAGCAGCCAAGATTCCCCGGGGAGCTCCTACGAGCAGTACTTC. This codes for CASSQDSPGSSYEQYF.